This is a list of T cell receptor beta chains from one sample in a study of blood T cell repertoires in COVID-19. Only in-frame clones appear in the TCRdb table, and some are missing; sequencing was by immunoSEQ multiplex PCR. The sample carries approximately 310,000 clones, roughly 84% recorded once. Source material: peripheral blood. These receptors were obtained from a man aged 45-60 years with active or convalescent COVID-19. Both conserved end residues are part of each CDR3. Each record gives: J gene, D gene, V gene, clone size, CDR3 protein, CDR3 DNA. A D gene is named only where the DNA matches it firmly. The size field is filled for only some rows; it gives once, few, many or a size class.

TRBJ2-1,TRBD1,TRBV2,.,CASSTDRTGYNEQFF,TGTGCCAGCAGTACCGACCGGACAGGGTACAATGAGCAGTTCTTC
TRBJ1-4,TRBD1,TRBV5-4,.,CASSIRTGEGEKLFF,TGTGCCAGCAGCATTCGGACAGGGGAGGGAGAAAAACTGTTTTTT
TRBJ2-1,TRBD2,TRBV3-1/TRBV3-2,few,CASSQVCRLAGASNEQFF,TGTGCCAGCAGCCAAGTGTGCAGACTAGCGGGGGCATCTAATGAGCAGTTCTTC
TRBJ1-2,.,TRBV18,.,CASSPTGTDYGYTF,TGTGCCAGCTCACCCACCGGGACTGACTATGGCTACACCTTC
TRBJ1-1,TRBD1,TRBV28,.,CASSLSTGGITEAFF,TGTGCCAGCAGTTTATCGACAGGGGGCATCACTGAAGCTTTCTTT
TRBJ2-2,.,TRBV4-1,few,CASSQEQRTGELFF,TGCGCCAGCAGCCAGGAGCAGAGGACCGGGGAGCTGTTTTTT
TRBJ1-2,.,TRBV3-1/TRBV3-2,.,CASSQDRANYGYTF,TGTGCCAGCAGCCAAGATAGAGCTAACTATGGCTACACCTTC
TRBJ1-5,.,TRBV28,once,CASSSAGKDQPQHF,TGTGCCAGCAGCTCTGCAGGGAAGGATCAGCCCCAGCATTTT
TRBJ2-1,.,TRBV6-5,.,CASSYSRGRNEQFF,TGTGCCAGCAGTTACTCGAGAGGGAGGAATGAGCAGTTCTTC
TRBJ1-2,TRBD1,TRBV7-3,.,CASSILGTAGYTF,TGTGCCAGCAGCATCCTTGGGACAGCCGGCTACACCTTC
TRBJ1-2,TRBD1,TRBV28,.,CASSLSMSGTGVTYGYTF,TGTGCCAGCAGTTTATCTATGTCTGGGACAGGGGTTACCTATGGCTACACCTTC
TRBJ1-6,TRBD1,TRBV30,.,CAWSKGTEVPLHF,TGTGCCTGGAGTAAGGGGACAGAAGTACCCCTCCACTTT
TRBJ2-7,TRBD2,TRBV28,.,CASLKEGLAGREQYF,TGTGCCAGCCTTAAGGAGGGTCTAGCGGGGCGGGAGCAGTACTTC
TRBJ1-4,.,TRBV4-2,.,CASSQDGRATEKLFF,TGTGCCAGCAGCCAAGATGGGAGGGCAACTGAAAAACTGTTTTTT
TRBJ1-1,TRBD1,TRBV5-1,.,CASSFSTGDTEAFF,TGCGCCAGCAGCTTTTCCACAGGGGACACTGAAGCTTTCTTT
TRBJ2-3,TRBD1,TRBV18,once,CASSPTGFQDTQYF,TGTGCCAGCTCACCGACAGGGTTCCAAGATACGCAGTATTTT
TRBJ1-1,.,TRBV7-2,.,CASSLQGSIPTEAFF,TGTGCCAGCAGCCTACAGGGTAGTATACCCACTGAAGCTTTCTTT
TRBJ2-4,.,TRBV9,.,CASSVDPTSRRNIQYF,TGTGCCAGCAGCGTAGACCCAACCTCGCGCCGAAACATTCAGTACTTC
TRBJ2-2,.,TRBV21-1,.,CASREAPGGPFTGELFF,TGTGCCAGCAGGGAAGCTCCGGGAGGGCCGTTCACCGGGGAGCTGTTTTTT
TRBJ2-2,TRBD2,TRBV5-1,.,CASSPRAGEGTGELFF,TGCGCCAGCAGCCCAAGAGCGGGAGAGGGCACCGGGGAGCTGTTTTTT
TRBJ2-2,TRBD1,TRBV6-5,.,CASKQNRGRIGELFF,TGTGCCAGCAAACAAAACAGGGGGCGAATCGGGGAGCTGTTTTTT
TRBJ1-3,TRBD1,TRBV19,.,CASSPRDRFSGNTIYF,TGTGCCAGTAGTCCTCGGGACAGGTTCTCTGGAAACACCATATATTTT
TRBJ2-7,.,TRBV4-1,.,CASSQVRGYEQYF,TGCGCCAGCAGCCAAGTTAGAGGCTACGAGCAGTACTTC
TRBJ2-7,.,TRBV4-2,few,CASRDTAGSYEQYF,TGTGCCAGCAGAGACACTGCGGGCTCCTACGAGCAGTACTTC
TRBJ1-2,.,TRBV29-1,few,CSVKTVVDYGYTF,TGCAGCGTTAAAACAGTCGTAGATTATGGCTACACCTTC
TRBJ1-2,.,TRBV5-1,.,CASSLGSPLDDVYGYTF,TGCGCCAGCAGCTTGGGGTCCCCACTAGATGACGTCTATGGCTACACCTTC
TRBJ2-7,TRBD1,TRBV9,.,CASSRQGSYEQYF,TGTGCCAGCAGCCGACAGGGTTCATACGAGCAGTACTTC